Presented here are 11 T cell receptor beta chains from one specimen sequenced in a study of T cells of healthy individuals. Using its own MiXCR run on the 5' RACE reads, TCRdb lists one record per CDR3 protein. The profile shows approximately 89,000 distinct CDR3 sequences, roughly 5.1% of them singletons. The receptors stem from a female donor in good health.

This clonotype has at least ten counts. The CDR3 DNA reads as TGTGCCAGCAGCCAACGCAGACAGGGTAATCAGCCCCAGCATTTT. As protein: CASSQRRQGNQPQHF. J is TRBJ1-5 and V is TRBV13; 7 bases line up with TRBD1. CDR1 PRHDT and CDR2 FYEKMQ come from the germline V gene (reference sequence). The CDR3 consists of 15 residues. J was trimmed by 4 bases and V by 5 bases; bases with no gene match: 8. The complete variable domain, with remaining parts taken from reference TRBV13 and TRBJ1-5, reads AAGVIQSPRHLIKEKRETATLKCYPIPRHDTVYWYQQGPGQDPQFLISFYEKMQSDKGSIPDRFSAQQFSDYHSELNMSSLELGDSALYFCASSQRRQGNQPQHFGDGTRLSIL.

This clonotype occurred many times. The rearrangement uses TRBV7-9 and TRBJ1-5, with 8 bases matching TRBD1. The CDR3 is 14 residues long. V was clipped by 3 bases and J by 5 bases; unmatched bases: 3. Germline CDR1 SEHNR, CDR2 FQNEAQ (reference sequence). The CDR3 here is CASSFAGGDQPQHF. DNA of the CDR3: TGTGCCAGCAGCTTCGCAGGGGGCGATCAGCCCCAGCATTTT.

This clonotype was detected ten times or more. J is TRBJ2-3 and V is TRBV4-3; D call uncertain. The CDR3 contains 16 residues. Germline values: CDR1 LGHNA, CDR2 YSLEER. Trimming took 3 bases from V and 4 from J, leaving 17 bases between them. CDR3 loop: CASSQGFTVGADTQYF. In DNA form, the CDR3 reads TGCGCCAGCAGCCAGGGATTCACAGTCGGTGCAGATACGCAGTATTTT.

This clonotype showed up many times. The rearrangement uses TRBV24-1 and TRBJ2-2; 10 bases align to TRBD2. V dropped 3 bases and J dropped 5; count of bases not matched to a gene: 8. The germline gives CDR1 KGHDR, CDR2 SFDVKD. The CDR3 is 17 residues long. The CDR3 nucleotides read TGTGCCACCAGTGATCAAACTAGCGGGGTACTTACCGGGGAGCTGTTTTTT. Its protein product is CATSDQTSGVLTGELFF.

This clonotype came up many times. The V and J genes are TRBV20-1 and TRBJ2-3; a possible D gene is TRBD2 (5 bases). This CDR3 comprises 16 residues. Trimming cost V 0 bases and J 5 bases, with 18 bases left between them. Germline V gene data show CDR1 as DFQATT and CDR2 as SNEGSKA (reference sequence). The CDR3 is CSARDVRRGSEDTQYF. The CDR3 DNA follows: TGCAGTGCTAGAGATGTTCGCCGGGGTTCGGAAGATACGCAGTATTTT.

This clonotype was seen a few times. The genes are TRBV7-3 and TRBJ2-2; D may match TRBD1 or TRBD2 (5 bases each). Germline assignment: CDR1 SGHTA and CDR2 FQGTGA. The CDR3 is 13 amino acids. V lost 5 bases, J lost 4 bases, and 8 bases lay in between. This chain's CDR3 is CASSPGTTGELFF. DNA of the CDR3: TGTGCCAGCAGCCCGGGGACCACCGGGGAGCTGTTTTTT.

This clonotype was seen at least ten times. V gene TRBV20-1 combines with J gene TRBJ1-4, with TRBD1 as a possible D gene (6 bases). This CDR3 has 14 residues. V was trimmed by 3 bases and J by 3 bases, leaving 11 bases between them. Looked up from germline, CDR1 is DFQATT and CDR2 is SNEGSKA (reference sequence). CDR3 DNA: TGCAGTGCTAGGCGCCAGGGGTCTAATGAAAAACTGTTTTTT. Protein sequence: CSARRQGSNEKLFF.

The chain is built from TRBV24-1 and TRBJ1-1; unclear D gene. Germline lookup yields CDR1 KGHDR and CDR2 SFDVKD. V lost 7 bases to trimming and J lost 3 bases, with 8 bases between them. The CDR3 is 12 residues long. CDR3 bases: TGTGCCACCAGAGGAGAGTACACTGAAGCTTTCTTT. Its protein is CATRGEYTEAFF.

This clonotype was detected ten times or more. The chain couples TRBV9 to TRBJ2-1; D ambiguous. The CDR3 contains 14 residues. The germline gives CDR1 SGDLS, CDR2 YYNGEE. Trimming removed 3 bases at V and 3 bases at J, with 10 bases between. The CDR3 is CASSATGDYNEQFF. CDR3 bases: TGTGCCAGCAGCGCGACCGGAGACTACAATGAGCAGTTCTTC.

In its sample, this clonotype was seen many times. V and J are TRBV19 and TRBJ2-3; D might be TRBD2 (6 bases). Germline values: CDR1 LNHDA, CDR2 SQIVND (reference sequence). V dropped 7 bases and J dropped 0 bases, with 23 bases sitting between them. There are 18 residues in the CDR3. DNA for the CDR3: TGTGCCAGTACTAAGGGACGGAGCGGAGGAGGGAGCACAGATACGCAGTATTTT. The encoded protein is CASTKGRSGGGSTDTQYF. Using reference TRBV19 and TRBJ2-3 for the parts outside the CDR3, the full variable domain is DGGITQSPKYLFRKEGQNVTLSCEQNLNHDAMYWYRQDPGQGLRLIYYSQIVNDFQKGDIAEGYSVSREKKESFPLTVTSAQKNPTAFYLCASTKGRSGGGSTDTQYFGPGTRLTVL.

This clonotype was recorded many times. This chain joins TRBV16 and TRBJ2-4, with D hard to call. Trimming left V 1 base short and J 0 bases short, with 16 bases between. This CDR3 is built from 18 residues. Germline loops: CDR1 KGHSY, CDR2 FQNENV. The CDR3 DNA reads TGTGCCAGCAGCCAATTGGTTGTCGACGGAATAGCCAAAAACATTCAGTACTTC. It codes for CASSQLVVDGIAKNIQYF. Complete variable domain (other parts from reference TRBV16 and TRBJ2-4): GEEVAQTPKHLVRGEGQKAKLYCAPIKGHSYVFWYQQVLKNEFKFLISFQNENVFDETGMPKERFSAKCLPNSPCSLEIQATKLEDSAVYFCASSQLVVDGIAKNIQYFGAGTRLSVL.